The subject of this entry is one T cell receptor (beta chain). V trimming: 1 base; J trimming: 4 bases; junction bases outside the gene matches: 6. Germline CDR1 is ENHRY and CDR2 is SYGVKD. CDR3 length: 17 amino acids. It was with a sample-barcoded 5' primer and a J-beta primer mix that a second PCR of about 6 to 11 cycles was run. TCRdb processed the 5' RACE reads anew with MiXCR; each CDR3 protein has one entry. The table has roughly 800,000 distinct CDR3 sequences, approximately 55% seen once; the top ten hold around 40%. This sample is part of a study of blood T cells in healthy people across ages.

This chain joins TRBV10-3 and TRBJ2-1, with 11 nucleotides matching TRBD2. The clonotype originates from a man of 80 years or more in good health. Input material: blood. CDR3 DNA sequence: TGTGCCATCAGTGAGTTTCCAACTAGCGGGAGTTACAATGAGCAGTTCTTC. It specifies CAISEFPTSGSYNEQFF.